This TCR beta chain was profiled in a study of blood T cell repertoires in COVID-19. V was clipped by 4 bases and J by 5 bases, with 15 bases between them. CDR3 length: 14 residues. CDR1 is SGHNT and CDR2 is YYREEE in the germline V gene (reference sequence). This clone has a single count. Cohort 3 donors counted as recovered after two negative PCRs, clearance, or resolved symptoms. Repertoires were generated with immunoSEQ multiplex PCR, while TCRdb's copy carries only in-frame clones and drops some. The repertoire has about 310,000 clones, approximately 83% of them found once; the top ten carry roughly 2.3%.

The TCR originated in a man aged 25 to 45 who had recovered from COVID-19. Material for sequencing was PBMCs or T cells enriched from blood (not recorded which). The V and J genes are TRBV5-4 and TRBJ2-5; TRBD2 might be the D (5 bases). CDR3 in DNA: TGTGCCAGCAGCACACCTCGGGAAGGGGAGACCCAGTACTTC. Translating gives CASSTPREGETQYF.